This T cell receptor beta chain was captured in a study of cytomegalovirus exposure and HLA in healthy donors. Broader study findings: According to a later analysis, TCR clusters from the first cohort tended to co-occur in the 120 or so validation repertoires. A few CMV-associated chains were confirmed in vitro to be specific for CMV antigens. Some public TCRs appeared in many individuals, while most sequences were rare. Altogether, 150 or so TCR beta chains were recorded as cytomegalovirus-associated.

Trimming removed 5 bases from V and 4 bases from J; junction bases left unmatched: 8. Germline CDR1 and CDR2: LNHDA and SQIVND (reference sequence). The CDR3 is 15 amino acids. Generated by immunoSEQ multiplex PCR, the TCRdb table keeps only in-frame clones and is missing some. The repertoire has about 160,000 clones, approximately 80% of them found once; the top ten carry 2% to 2.5%. Note on this clone: The antigen is unknown.

The sequence was collected from a man aged 25-40 years in good health and CMV-seropositive. The chain joins TRBV19 to TRBJ1-5; the match to TRBD1 covers 7 bases. Sequenced: PBMCs. The DNA of the CDR3 is TGTGCCAGTAGTGCCACAGGGGTTCTTAATCAGCCCCAGCATTTT. It specifies CASSATGVLNQPQHF.